These T cell receptor beta chains were read from a single sample in a study of T cell clusters in autoimmune cytopenias. With the multiplex PCR reads reprocessed, TCRdb shows one record per CDR3 protein and no DNA. The sample table sets out approximately 11,000 distinct CDR3 sequences. This sample was shared with a second study, whose subject was T cell repertoires in aging, cancer and after chemotherapy.

The sequencing sample was made of peripheral blood. These receptors all come from a human donor in good health. Both conserved end residues are part of each CDR3. Clone size appears in some rows only: once, few, many, or a class for an expanded clone.

v_gene	j_gene	abundance	CDR3aa
TRBV5-4	TRBJ2-5	NA	CASSTGQGYQETQYF
TRBV15	TRBJ1-4	medium-sized	CATSRDGQAVDEKLFF
TRBV4-3	TRBJ2-1	NA	CASSQARESYNEQFF
TRBV27	TRBJ2-7	medium-sized	CASRRGPIENF
TRBV7-2	TRBJ1-3	NA	CASSLWSSGNTIYF
TRBV27	TRBJ2-2	NA	CASSLFRGTGELFF
TRBV4-2	TRBJ2-2	NA	CASSQPSSGMNTGELFF
TRBV19	TRBJ2-6	medium-sized	CASRSNRAGANVLTF
TRBV2	TRBJ2-2	NA	CARDRATGELFF
TRBV29-1	TRBJ2-7	medium-sized	CSARGEILGEQYF
TRBV18	TRBJ2-7	NA	CASSPEGLADEQYF
TRBV5-1	TRBJ2-7	NA	CASSLGLAESYEQYF
TRBV11-1	TRBJ2-7	NA	CASSLDRQTYEQYF
TRBV20-1	TRBJ1-1	NA	CSAGTSKDTEAFF
TRBV7-9	TRBJ2-7	NA	CASSLYGGRMVEQYF
TRBV5-6	TRBJ1-2	NA	CASSAGQGLHTYYGYTF
TRBV27	TRBJ2-5	NA	CASSLGGAGQETQYF
TRBV6-1	TRBJ1-1	NA	CASSEGTVNTEAFF
TRBV19	TRBJ2-5	medium-sized	CASSPEWGGETQYF
TRBV6-1	TRBJ2-4	NA	CASKVRGAAKNIQYF
TRBV6-1	TRBJ1-2	NA	CASSGGGVPNYGYTF
TRBV19	TRBJ2-2	NA	CASTKGTSRNTGELFF
TRBV4-3	TRBJ1-3	NA	CASSQEGPGGGGNTIYF
TRBV7-2	TRBJ2-5	NA	CASSSSGGGETQYF
TRBV6-2/TRBV6-3	TRBJ2-5	NA	CASGGQETQYF
TRBV5-5	TRBJ1-6	NA	CASSGGGTANSPLHF
TRBV6-1	TRBJ2-3	NA	CASSEPGQADTQYF
TRBV5-6	TRBJ2-2	medium-sized	CASSQLDTPATRELFF
TRBV6-6	TRBJ2-1	NA	CATEKGGSSYNEQFF
TRBV12-3/TRBV12-4	TRBJ1-5	NA	CASSLDLGNQPQHF
TRBV29-1	TRBJ1-1	medium-sized	CSVEGVGTAFF
TRBV7-2	TRBJ2-7	NA	CASRRDSFSYEQYF
TRBV18	TRBJ1-1	NA	CASSPTQGAGRAFF
TRBV20-1	TRBJ2-1	NA	CSAAWPGNEQFF
TRBV6-4	TRBJ1-2	NA	CASSGNGGYGYTF
TRBV5-6	TRBJ1-1	NA	CASSRTRAKNTEAFF
TRBV11-2	TRBJ2-3	NA	CASSLDLGSGGDTQYF
TRBV6-2/TRBV6-3	TRBJ2-6	NA	CASSSSSGANVLTF
TRBV20-1	TRBJ2-7	NA	CSARQGKTIFDEQYF
TRBV18	TRBJ2-1	medium-sized	CASSPLGLAKSDEQFF
TRBV19	TRBJ1-2	NA	CASSMGTDRRGYTF
TRBV27	TRBJ1-2	NA	CASSKQGFYGYTF
TRBV6-2/TRBV6-3	TRBJ2-7	NA	CASTKTSGFYEQYF
TRBV6-1	TRBJ2-7	NA	CASSETWQPPYEQYF
TRBV24-1	TRBJ2-3	NA	CATSGRGDTDTQYF
TRBV12-3/TRBV12-4	TRBJ2-7	NA	CASSFGTSGEQYF
TRBV6-5	TRBJ2-1	medium-sized	CASSYSPPLLYNEQFF
TRBV18	TRBJ2-2	medium-sized	CASSPSPSGELFF
TRBV12-3/TRBV12-4	TRBJ2-1	NA	CASSLGLAGIRNEQFF
TRBV29-1	TRBJ2-7	NA	CSVVLAAGYEQYF
TRBV29-1	TRBJ1-2	medium-sized	CSVEGATGYTF
TRBV19	TRBJ2-7	NA	CASSNYLGGTYEQYF
TRBV6-5	TRBJ2-1	medium-sized	CASSYGDSYNEQFF
TRBV5-5	TRBJ2-1	medium-sized	CASGRRAGPSSYNEQFF
TRBV11-2	TRBJ2-7	NA	CASLGPSYEQYF
TRBV5-5	TRBJ2-4	NA	CASSKGTDIQYF
TRBV18	TRBJ2-1	NA	CASSPTGMAGEQFF
TRBV12-3/TRBV12-4	TRBJ1-5	NA	CASSLGRSRQPQHF